These 3 T cell receptor beta chains originate from one sample sequenced in a study of CD8 T cells in Susac syndrome (dated by TCRdb to between 2018 and 2021). The library was generated by the immunoSEQ multiplex PCR assay. RNA was extracted using the RNeasy kit, and about 0.5 to 1 microgram was reverse transcribed with random hexamers. TCRdb handled the public reads itself, with Q25 trimming in fastp and clone calling in MiXCR, and kept productive beta chains. Every CDR3 protein is listed once, alongside the most common genes and DNA of its rows. The sample yields more than 150,000 distinct CDR3 sequences; about 95% were counted once. The ten largest account for under 0.15% of the sample. The material sequenced was CD4+ T cells from PBMCs. Receptors originate from a human donor in good health.

Concerning this clonotype: One end of the junction is discordant with germline, which a read error may explain. The rearrangement joins TRBV29-1 to TRBJ2-2, with a weak D call TRBD1 (6 bases). CDR1 SQVTM and CDR2 ANQGSEA come from the germline V gene. The CDR3 spans 13 residues. The CDR3 is CSVARGEGGELFF. CDR3 nucleotides: TGCAGTGTTGCCAGGGGTGAAGGCGGGGAGCTGTTTTTT.

This clonotype was observed a handful of times. V is TRBV2 and J is TRBJ1-1; 9 nucleotides agree with TRBD1. With V trimmed by 5 bases and J by 9 bases, 4 bases remained unmatched. The CDR3 runs 12 residues. CDR1 and CDR2 (germline): SNHLY, FYNNEI. Written as DNA, the CDR3 is TGTGCCAGCAGTCAAGGGACAGGGAAAGCTTTCTTT. Protein sequence: CASSQGTGKAFF.

The V gene is TRBV6-2 or TRBV6-3, the J gene TRBJ1-6; D perhaps matches TRBD1 (6 bases). Germline CDR1 MNHEY, CDR2 SVGEGT. The CDR3 contains 13 residues. The V end was cut by 8 bases, the J end by 7 bases, with 12 bases between. For the CDR3, the DNA is TGTGCCAGCGCCGACAGGCTCAATTCACCCCTCCACTTT. It is translated as CASADRLNSPLHF.